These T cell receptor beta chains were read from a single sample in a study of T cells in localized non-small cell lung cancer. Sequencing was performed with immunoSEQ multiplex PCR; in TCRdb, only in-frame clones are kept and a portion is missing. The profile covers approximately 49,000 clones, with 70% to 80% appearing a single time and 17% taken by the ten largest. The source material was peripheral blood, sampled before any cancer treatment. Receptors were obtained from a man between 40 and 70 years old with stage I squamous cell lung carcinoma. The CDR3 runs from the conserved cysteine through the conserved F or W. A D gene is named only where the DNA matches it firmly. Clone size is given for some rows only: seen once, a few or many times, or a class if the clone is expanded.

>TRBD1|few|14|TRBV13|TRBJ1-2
TGTGCCAGCAGCTTAGGCGTGACAGGGAATGGCTACACCTTC
CASSLGVTGNGYTF
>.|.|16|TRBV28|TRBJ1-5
TGTGCCAGCAACCCGCGGATCAGTGGAAGCAATCAGCCCCAGCATTTT
CASNPRISGSNQPQHF
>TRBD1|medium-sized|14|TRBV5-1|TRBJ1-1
TGCGCCAGCAACCAAGGACAGGGGGAAACTGAAGCTTTCTTT
CASNQGQGETEAFF
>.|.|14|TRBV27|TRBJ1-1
TGTGCCAGCAGTTTATCGTCCCGCCGCACTGAAGCTTTCTTT
CASSLSSRRTEAFF
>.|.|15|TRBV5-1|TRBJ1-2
TGCGCCAGCAGCTTGGACCCTACTTGGGACTATGGCTACACCTTC
CASSLDPTWDYGYTF
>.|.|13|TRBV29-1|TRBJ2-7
TGCAGCGTTGGAGACACAGCAACCTACGAGCAGTACTTC
CSVGDTATYEQYF
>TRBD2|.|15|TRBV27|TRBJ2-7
TGTGCCAGCAGTATAACTAGCGGGGTTCCCCACGAGCAGTACTTC
CASSITSGVPHEQYF
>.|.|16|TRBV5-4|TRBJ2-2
TGTGCCAGCAGCTTGGCCGGGGACGTAAACACCGGGGAGCTGTTTTTT
CASSLAGDVNTGELFF
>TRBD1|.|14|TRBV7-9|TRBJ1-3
TGTGCCAGCAGCTCCCGGGACAGACGAAACACCATATATTTT
CASSSRDRRNTIYF
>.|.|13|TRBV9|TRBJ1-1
TGTGCCAGCAGCGTAATGGGGGGATCTGAAGCTTTCTTT
CASSVMGGSEAFF
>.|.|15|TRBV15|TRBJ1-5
TGTGCCACCAGCCCACGGGGTGTTTTCAATCAGCCCCAGCATTTT
CATSPRGVFNQPQHF
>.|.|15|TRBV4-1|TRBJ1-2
TGCGCCAGCAGCCAGGCCGACAGAGTTCGACTAAGCTACACCTTC
CASSQADRVRLSYTF
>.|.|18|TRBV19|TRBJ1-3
TGTGCCAGTAGTATGGGAAGACAGGATCTCCACTCTGGAAACACCATATATTTT
CASSMGRQDLHSGNTIYF
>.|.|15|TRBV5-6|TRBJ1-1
TGTGCCAGCAGCTCCCAAGACAGGCCGAACACTGAAGCTTTCTTT
CASSSQDRPNTEAFF
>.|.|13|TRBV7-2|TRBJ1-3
TGTGCCAGCAGGGAGGCCTCTGGAAACACCATATATTTT
CASREASGNTIYF
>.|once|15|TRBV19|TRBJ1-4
TGTGCCAGTAGTACCGGGGGGACACTTTTTGAAAAACTGTTTTTT
CASSTGGTLFEKLFF
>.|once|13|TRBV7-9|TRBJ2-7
TGTGCCAGCAGCCGACCCTTGTACCACGAGCAGTACTTC
CASSRPLYHEQYF
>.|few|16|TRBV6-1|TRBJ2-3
TGTGCCAGCAGTGACTACTGGGGTACTAGCACAGATACGCAGTATTTT
CASSDYWGTSTDTQYF
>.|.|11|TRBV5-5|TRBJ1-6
TGCGCCAGCAGCCGGAATTCACCCCTCCACTTT
CASSRNSPLHF
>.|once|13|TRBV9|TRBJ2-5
TGTGCCAGCAGCGGTGGGGCCAAAGAGACCCAGTACTTC
CASSGGAKETQYF
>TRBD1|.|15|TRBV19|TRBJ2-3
TGTGCCAGTAGTATAGGACAGGGTTCAGTGGATACGCAGTATTTT
CASSIGQGSVDTQYF
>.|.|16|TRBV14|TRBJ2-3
TGTGCCAGCAGCCAAGTGGGGTACAAGAGCACAGATACGCAGTATTTT
CASSQVGYKSTDTQYF
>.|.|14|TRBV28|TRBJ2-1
TGTGCCAGCAGTTTATCGGGCAGGCACAATGAGCAGTTCTTC
CASSLSGRHNEQFF
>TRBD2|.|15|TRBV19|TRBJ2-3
TGTGCCAGTAGTATGGGTAGCGGGGGAGCAGATACGCAGTATTTT
CASSMGSGGADTQYF
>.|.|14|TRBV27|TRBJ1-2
TGTGCCAGCAGTTCCCGAGATGAGACAGCTGGCTACACCTTC
CASSSRDETAGYTF
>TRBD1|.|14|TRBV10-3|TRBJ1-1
TGTGCCATCAGTCCAGGGGGCGCGGACACTGAAGCTTTCTTT
CAISPGGADTEAFF
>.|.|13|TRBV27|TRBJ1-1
TGTGCCAGCAGTTTATCGGTAGGGAAAAAAGCTTTCTTT
CASSLSVGKKAFF
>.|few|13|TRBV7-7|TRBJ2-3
TGTGCCAGCAGCGGTGGTGGCGCAGATACGCAGTATTTT
CASSGGGADTQYF
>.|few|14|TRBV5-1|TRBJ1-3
TGCGCCAGCAGCTTGTCGGGCACTGGAAACACCATATATTTT
CASSLSGTGNTIYF
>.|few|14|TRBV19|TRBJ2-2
TGTGCCAGTAGTCACATCCCCTCCGCCGGGGAGCTGTTTTTT
CASSHIPSAGELFF
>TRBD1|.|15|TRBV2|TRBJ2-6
TGTGCCAGCAGACAGGGGGCCGCTGGGGCCAACGTCCTGACTTTC
CASRQGAAGANVLTF
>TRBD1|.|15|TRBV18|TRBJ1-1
TGTGCCAGCTCCCCTACTACAGGGGTGGGCACTGAAGCTTTCTTT
CASSPTTGVGTEAFF
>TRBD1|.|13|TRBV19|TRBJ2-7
TGTGCCACCGCCCGACAGGGCAGCTACGAGCAGTACTTC
CATARQGSYEQYF
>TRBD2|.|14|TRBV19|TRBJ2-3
TGTGCCAGTAGTAGCCCCGGGAGGGCAGATACGCAGTATTTT
CASSSPGRADTQYF
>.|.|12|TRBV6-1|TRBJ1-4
TGTGCCAGCTCCGGTCGAGGGGAAAAACTGTTTTTT
CASSGRGEKLFF
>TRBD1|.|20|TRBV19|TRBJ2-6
TGTGCCAGTAGTCCCGACAGGGGGGGGTTCATCCGCTCTGGGGCCAACGTCCTGACTTTC
CASSPDRGGFIRSGANVLTF
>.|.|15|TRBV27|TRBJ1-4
TGTGCCAGCAGTTTATCGGGCGAGGGGAGGGAAAAACTGTTTTTT
CASSLSGEGREKLFF
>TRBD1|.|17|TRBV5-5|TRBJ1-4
TGTGCCAGCAGCACACACCAGGGGGCGCGTGCTAATGAAAAACTGTTTTTT
CASSTHQGARANEKLFF
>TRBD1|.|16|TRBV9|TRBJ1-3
TGTGCCAGCAGCGGTTACAGGGGACAAATTGGAAACACCATATATTTT
CASSGYRGQIGNTIYF
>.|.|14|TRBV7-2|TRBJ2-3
TGTGCCAGCAGCCCCCAAAACCTCCGAGATACGCAGTATTTT
CASSPQNLRDTQYF
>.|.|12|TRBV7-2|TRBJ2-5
TGTGCCAGCAGCTTAGCGCGGGAGACCCAGTACTTC
CASSLARETQYF
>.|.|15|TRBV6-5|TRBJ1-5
TGTGCCAGCAGTTACCGGACACCTAGCAATCAGCCCCAGCATTTT
CASSYRTPSNQPQHF
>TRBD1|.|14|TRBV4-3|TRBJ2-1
TGCGCCAGCAGCCCAAAGGGACAGTACAATGAGCAGTTCTTC
CASSPKGQYNEQFF
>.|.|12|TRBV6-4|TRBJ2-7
TGTGCCAGCAGGACTAGTTCCTACGAGCAGTACTTC
CASRTSSYEQYF
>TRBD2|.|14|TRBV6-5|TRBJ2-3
TGTGCCAGCAGTTACCGGGGGGAGACAGATACGCAGTATTTT
CASSYRGETDTQYF
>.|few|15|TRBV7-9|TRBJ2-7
TGTGCCAGCAGCTTAGCGGGGGCCAGCTCCTACGAGCAGTACTTC
CASSLAGASSYEQYF
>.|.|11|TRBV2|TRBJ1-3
TGTGCCGGAAGTGTGAGGAACACCATATATTTT
CAGSVRNTIYF
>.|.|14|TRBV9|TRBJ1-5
TGTGCCAGCAGCGTAAGTCCGACTAATCAGCCCCAGCATTTT
CASSVSPTNQPQHF
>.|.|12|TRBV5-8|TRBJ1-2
TGTGCCAGCAGCTATACAGGGTTGGGCTACACCTTC
CASSYTGLGYTF
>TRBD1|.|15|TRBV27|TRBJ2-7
TGTGCCAGCAGTACCGACAGGGAATTCCTGGACGAGCAGTACTTC
CASSTDREFLDEQYF